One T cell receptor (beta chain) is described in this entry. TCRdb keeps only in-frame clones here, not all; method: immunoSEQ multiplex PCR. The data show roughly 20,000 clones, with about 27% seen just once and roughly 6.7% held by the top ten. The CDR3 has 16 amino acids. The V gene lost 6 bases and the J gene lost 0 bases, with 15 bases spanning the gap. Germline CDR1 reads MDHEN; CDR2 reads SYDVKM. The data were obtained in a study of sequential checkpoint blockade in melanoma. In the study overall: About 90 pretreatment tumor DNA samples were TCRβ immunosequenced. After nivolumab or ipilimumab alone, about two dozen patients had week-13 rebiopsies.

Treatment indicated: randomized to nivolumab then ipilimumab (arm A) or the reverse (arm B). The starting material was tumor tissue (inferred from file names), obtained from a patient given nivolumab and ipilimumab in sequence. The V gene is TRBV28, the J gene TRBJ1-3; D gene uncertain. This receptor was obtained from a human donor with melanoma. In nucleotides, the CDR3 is TGTGCCAGCAGAGTACCCGGAGCAGCCTCTGGAAACACCATATATTTT. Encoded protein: CASRVPGAASGNTIYF.